This record looks at one T cell receptor beta chain sequence and its context. Its target is not known. Deletions cut 4 bases from V and 2 bases from J, with 15 bases between. The CDR3 extends over 16 amino acids. Germline V lookup: CDR1 SGHNT, CDR2 YYREEE (reference sequence). This sample was taken from a study of shared clonotypes between healthy human individuals. The overall study: Donors, aged 18 to 49, were a couple of women and three men. CD8 memory received one plate per donor, CD8 naive two, CD4 memory three and CD4 naive three.

Study-level findings and limits: On the whole, naive subsets had larger estimated richness than memory subsets had.

It was across several immunoSEQ plates that each subset's genomic DNA was evenly split. Here immunoSEQ multiplex PCR was the method, and the copy in TCRdb shows in-frame clones only, minus some. Here the sample spans around 550,000 clones, 96% being singletons. This rearrangement joins TRBV5-4 to TRBJ2-2; the D gene is possibly TRBD2 (6 bases). Sequenced input: naive CD4+ T cells sorted from blood. Indicated subset: CD45RA+ positively selected. This TCR derives from a woman aged 30 to 39 in good health. The DNA of the CDR3 is TGTGCCAGCAGCGCCTTAGGCGGGATAAACACCGGGGAGCTGTTTTTT. Translating gives CASSALGGINTGELFF.